This T cell receptor beta chain appears in the sequencing data of a study of T cells after yellow fever vaccination. Study observations and caveats: Subsequent to the booster, the majority of primary-vaccination clones reappeared (around 96% CD4, 85% to 90% CD8).

Each CDR3 protein gets one entry after TCRdb re-called the 5' RACE reads with MiXCR. Of more than 30,000 distinct CDR3 sequences in the sample, 5% to 8.5% were seen once. Germline CDR1 SGHAT, CDR2 FQNNGV. The CDR3 consists of 13 residues. Trimming removed 2 bases from V and 5 bases from J, with 9 bases in between. This clonotype has at least ten counts. This TCR came from a man aged 18 to 30 who received the YFV17D yellow fever vaccine. The chain links TRBV11-2 to TRBJ1-1, with unresolved D. Sample: PBMCs, either bulk or a sorted T-cell subset (CD4+, CD8+, memory, or dextramer-sorted; not recorded which), taken on the day of the first yellow fever vaccination. Here the CDR3 DNA reads TGTGCCAGCAGCTTACTAGGTGATACTGAAGCTTTCTTT. Its translation is CASSLLGDTEAFF.